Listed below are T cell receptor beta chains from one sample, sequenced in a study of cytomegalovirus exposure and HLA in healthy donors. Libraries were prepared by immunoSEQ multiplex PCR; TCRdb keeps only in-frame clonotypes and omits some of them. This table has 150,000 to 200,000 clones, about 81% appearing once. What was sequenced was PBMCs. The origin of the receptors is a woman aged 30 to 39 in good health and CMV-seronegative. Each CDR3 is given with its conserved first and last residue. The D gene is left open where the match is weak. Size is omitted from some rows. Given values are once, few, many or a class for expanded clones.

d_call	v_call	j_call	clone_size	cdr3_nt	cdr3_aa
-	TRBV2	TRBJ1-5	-	TGTGCCAGCAGTGAGTCAGGGGTGAGCAATCAGCCCCAGCATTTT	CASSESGVSNQPQHF
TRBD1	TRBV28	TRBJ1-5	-	TGTGCCAGCAGTTTCCGGGACAGGGCGATCAATCAGCCCCAGCATTTT	CASSFRDRAINQPQHF
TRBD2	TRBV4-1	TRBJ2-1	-	TGCGCCAGCAGCCAAAAGATCACTAGCGGGGGGAATGAGCAGTTCTTC	CASSQKITSGGNEQFF
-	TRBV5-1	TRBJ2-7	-	TGCGCCAGCGCTCGGGGGTCCTCCTACGAGCAGTACTTC	CASARGSSYEQYF
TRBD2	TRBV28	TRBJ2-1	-	TGTGCCAGCTCACGGGGGGGCTCCAGCTCCTACAATGAGCAGTTCTTC	CASSRGGSSSYNEQFF
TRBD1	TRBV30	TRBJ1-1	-	TGTGCCTGGAGTGAGGGGGCGGTGAACACTGAAGCTTTCTTT	CAWSEGAVNTEAFF
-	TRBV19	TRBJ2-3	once	TGTGCCAGTAGTTGGCGGGCTGCCACAGATACGCAGTATTTT	CASSWRAATDTQYF
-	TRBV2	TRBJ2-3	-	TGTGCCAGCAGTGGACAGCTCACAGATACGCAGTATTTT	CASSGQLTDTQYF
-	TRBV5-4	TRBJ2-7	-	TGTGCCAGCAGCTTGAGGGGTTCCTACGAGCAGTACTTC	CASSLRGSYEQYF
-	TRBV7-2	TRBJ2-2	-	TGTGCCAGCAGCTGGACCGGAAGGGGGGGAAAAGCCGGGGAGCTGTTTTTT	CASSWTGRGGKAGELFF
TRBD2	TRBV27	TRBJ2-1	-	TGTGCCAGCGTCCACTATGGGACTAGCGGGGTGAGCTCCTACAATGAGCAGTTCTTC	CASVHYGTSGVSSYNEQFF
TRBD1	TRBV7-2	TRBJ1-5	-	TGTGCCAGCCGATCACAGGGGAACCAGCCCCAGCATTTT	CASRSQGNQPQHF
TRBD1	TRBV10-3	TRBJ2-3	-	TGTGCCATCGGACAGGGGTCAGATACGCAGTATTTT	CAIGQGSDTQYF
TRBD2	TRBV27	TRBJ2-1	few	TGTGCCAGCAGTCCTTGGGAAGCGGGAAGTGATGAGCAGTTCTTC	CASSPWEAGSDEQFF
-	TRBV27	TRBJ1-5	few	TGTGCCAGCAGTCCTCAGGTTAGCAATCAGCCCCAGCATTTT	CASSPQVSNQPQHF
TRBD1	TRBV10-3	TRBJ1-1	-	TGTGCCATCAGGCTTCAGGGGACAGACACTGAAGCTTTCTTT	CAIRLQGTDTEAFF
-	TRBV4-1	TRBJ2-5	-	TGCGCCAGCAGCCACCAGGGCAGGGTGTACCAAGAGACCCAGTACTTC	CASSHQGRVYQETQYF
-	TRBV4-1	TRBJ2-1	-	TGCGCCAGCAGCTCCCCTAGTTTTGGGGTGGGAGTCTACAATGAGCAGTTCTTC	CASSSPSFGVGVYNEQFF
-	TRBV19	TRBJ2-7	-	TGTGCCAGTAGTTCCCCCCGAGGCGCCCCCTACGAGCAGTACTTC	CASSSPRGAPYEQYF
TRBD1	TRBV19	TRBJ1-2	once	TGTGCCAGTAGTGCCCGGGACAGTCGACCTAACTATGGCTACACCTTC	CASSARDSRPNYGYTF
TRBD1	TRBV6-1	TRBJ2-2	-	TGTGCCAGCAGCCCAAGACAGGGTTTCACCGGGGAGCTGTTTTTT	CASSPRQGFTGELFF
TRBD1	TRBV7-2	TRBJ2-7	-	TGTGCCAGCAGTTATAAGACCGGGACAGGCTTCTACGAGCAGTACTTC	CASSYKTGTGFYEQYF
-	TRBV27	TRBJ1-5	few	TGTGCCAGCAGTTCGGTCAGTTCGGGGAGCCAGCCCCAGCATTTT	CASSSVSSGSQPQHF